The entry below describes one T cell receptor (beta chain). Germline CDR1 SEHNR, CDR2 FQNEAQ (reference sequence). Losses at the gene ends were 5 bases for V and 3 bases for J; bases not matched to a gene: 7. This CDR3 spans 15 amino acids. This sample was taken from a study of technical replicates of blood from a handful of donors. Some clones are missing from TCRdb's copy, which holds only in-frame ones; the method was immunoSEQ multiplex PCR. This table holds roughly 87,000 clones, more than 85% found once. This TCR was sampled from a human donor in good health. What was sequenced was T cells isolated from PBMCs. The rearrangement joins TRBV7-9 to TRBJ2-1, with TRBD2 matching 7 bases. Written as DNA, the CDR3 is TGTGCCAGCAGCACACCAGCGGGACTCTACAATGAGCAGTTCTTC. This encodes CASSTPAGLYNEQFF.